This TCR beta chain was recovered during a study of lymphopenia after photon versus proton radiotherapy. The repertoire was sequenced with immunoSEQ multiplex PCR; TCRdb's copy has only in-frame clones and lacks some. The sample contains 150,000 to 200,000 clones, around 85% of which appear only once. The CDR3 extends over 17 amino acids. J lost 0 bases, V lost 2 bases, and 9 bases had no gene match. The germline V gene has CDR1 MNHNS and CDR2 SASEGT. This receptor was identified in a man aged 45-65 years with gastric cancer. The chain is built from TRBV6-1 and TRBJ1-2; TRBD1 matches 7 bases. The specimen comprised peripheral blood, sampled from a patient treated with photon-based radiotherapy. The CDR3 loop is CASSEYLQGTANYGYTF. CDR3 DNA: TGTGCCAGCAGTGAATACTTACAGGGGACGGCTAACTATGGCTACACCTTC.